This T cell receptor beta chain was sequenced in a study of T cells in tuberculosis. At the level of the study: In South Africa, adults with active tuberculosis were compared with IGRA-negative and latently infected IGRA-positive adolescents. Study outcomes and limitations: Active tuberculosis TCR-alpha repertoires lay closer to GMM-specific TCRs than IGRA-negative controls, suggesting clonal expansion.

This CDR3 has 12 amino acids. Germline CDR1 is KGHSH and CDR2 is LQKENI. The J segment lost 6 bases and the V segment lost 2 bases, leaving 0 bases of the junction unmatched. Each donor contributed 85,000 to 100,000 T cells on average, unsorted. Notes on this clone: The antigen remains undetermined.

TCRdb's table, derived via immunoSEQ multiplex PCR, lists solely in-frame clones and lacks some. The table lists some 30,000 clones, about 90% of them singletons. This rearrangement joins TRBV18 to TRBJ2-7, with 8 bases that match TRBD1. This clonotype originated in a donor between 10 and 35 years old with latent tuberculosis or without tuberculosis infection. Some clones in this sample may be carry-over from other donors' samples. Sequenced: PBMCs. The CDR3 DNA reads as TGTGCCAGCTCACCAGGGACAGGCGAGCAGTACTTC. Translation: CASSPGTGEQYF.